This TCR beta chain was sequenced during a study of CD8+ T cells in alopecia areata. Comment on this clone: Its antigen remains unidentified. These gene names are mouse names. The CDR3 goes on 4 residues after the read ends, and that part is filled in from the germline J gene.

RNA was isolated and reverse transcribed to cDNA, the sequencing template. Clones were sequenced by immunoSEQ multiplex PCR, and TCRdb holds only the in-frame ones, with some missing. The record shows some 110,000 clones for this sample, with no singletons present. General study results and limits: Lesional scalp displayed greater clonality than normal scalp, most notably in alopecia totalis/universalis.

After removal of 3 bases from V and 3 bases from J, the junction contained 4 bases not matched to a gene. The germline CDR1 and CDR2 sequences are NSHNY and SYGAGN. The CDR3 is made up of 16 amino acids. Sequencing input: lesional skin. The chain carries TRBV13-1 and TRBJ1-4; 11 bases are shared with TRBD1. This TCR was sampled from a C3H/HeJ mouse with alopecia areata. The mice in this strain carry MHC haplotype H2-k. The CDR3: CASSGRDRGANERLFF. The sequenced part of the CDR3 DNA is TGTGCCAGCAGTGGCCGGGACAGGGGGGCCAACGAA.